This T cell receptor beta chain came from a study of cytotoxic CD8 clonotypes in ibrutinib-treated CLL. Study as a whole: Samples showed on average around 250,000 productive templates and about 100,000 productive rearrangements.

Method: immunoSEQ multiplex PCR; TCRdb's copy keeps in-frame clones and lacks some. In the table there are fewer than 400,000 clones, over 60% of which are singletons. The germline V gene encodes CDR1 SGHRS and CDR2 YFSETQ. After removal of 4 bases from V and 12 bases from J, the junction contained 12 bases not matched to a gene. CDR3 length: 16 residues. This clonotype was sampled from a human donor with chronic lymphocytic leukemia. The chain carries TRBV5-1 and TRBJ2-1, with TRBD2 identical over 14 bases. Sequencing was performed on PBMCs, taken after 36 months of ibrutinib treatment. Here the CDR3 reads CASSLRLTSGRAGQFF. DNA of the CDR3: TGCGCCAGCAGCCTCCGGCTGACTAGCGGGAGGGCCGGGCAGTTCTTC.